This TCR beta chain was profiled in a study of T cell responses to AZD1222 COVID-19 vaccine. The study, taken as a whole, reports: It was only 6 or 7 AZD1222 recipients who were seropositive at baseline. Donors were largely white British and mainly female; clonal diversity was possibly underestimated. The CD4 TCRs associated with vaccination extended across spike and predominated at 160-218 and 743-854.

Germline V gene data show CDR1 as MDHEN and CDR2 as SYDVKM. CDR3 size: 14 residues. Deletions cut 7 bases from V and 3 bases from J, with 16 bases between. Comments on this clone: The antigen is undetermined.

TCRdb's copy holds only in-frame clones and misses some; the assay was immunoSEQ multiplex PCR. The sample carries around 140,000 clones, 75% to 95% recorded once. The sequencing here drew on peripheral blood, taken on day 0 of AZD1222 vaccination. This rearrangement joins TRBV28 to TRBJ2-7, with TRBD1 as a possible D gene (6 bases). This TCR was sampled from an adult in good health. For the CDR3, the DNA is TGTGCCAGCACGGGACAAAGAATAAACTACGAGCAGTACTTC. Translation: CASTGQRINYEQYF.